Detailed here is one TCR beta chain. This clone turned up a few times. No cognate antigen has been identified for it. Per-nucleotide qualities are absent, and no much larger clonotype sits a single base away. The immunoSEQ Assay, a bias-controlled multiplex PCR, was used to amplify TCRbeta CDR3 regions from genomic DNA. The paper's data handling went like this. The number of nucleated cells in each sample was estimated from the amplification of reference gene primers within the assay. Sequence reads were collapsed and filtered to measure the absolute abundance of every unique TCRbeta CDR3 rearrangement. For each sample, productive Simpson clonality was calculated as the square root of Simpson's diversity index over productive rearrangements. Sourced from immuneACCESS, this table was stored by TCRdb with only in-frame sequences that have V and J called. A share of the clones is absent; for the studies checked, an unresolved V gene accounts for under half, and the remainder has no known explanation. V, J and clone size are those of that table, while D and trimming were read from the DNA. The sample has tens of thousands of clones on record, under 85% of them singletons. The top ten constitute about an eighth of the sample.

Collaborating institutions collected whole blood in K2EDTA tubes following their own protocols. For TCRbeta analysis, collaborators shipped samples in one of three forms: frozen whole blood, isolated PBMCs, or DNA extracted from either of those sample types. The data stem from a study of blood T cell repertoires in COVID-19 (dated by TCRdb to between 2020 and 2021). With respect to the entire study: Samples covering the acute and convalescent phases of COVID-19 were provided by collaborators in the United States, Italy and Spain. The material from the prospective study consisted of cDNA or gDNA derived from T cells, B-cell-depleted T cells, or PBMCs. Deeply sampled blood TCRbeta repertoires from subjects exposed to, actively infected with, or recovered from COVID-19 were included in the dataset. The repertoires were released in a freely available public database intended as a resource for research on the immune response to SARS-CoV-2. The samples were drawn from two sources: the first 160 participants of the ongoing ImmuneRACE study, and 950 to 1,500 subjects contributed by 6 global collaborators. A de-identified subject ID, COVID-19 status, age in years and sex were almost always included in the sample metadata. Where available, HLA class I and class II types were taken from metadata supplied by the sample provider and were not determined by assay-based typing.

Paper-wide results and their limitations: How much clinical and demographic metadata was included differed by source and by participant, and the metadata was provided uncurated.

CDR1 and CDR2 were assigned from the germline V gene as SQVTM and ANQGSEA. The trim is 7 bases for V and 0 bases for J, with a gap of 13 bases between the germline ends. The CDR3 sequence holds 14 residues, the cysteine and phenylalanine included. Here the CDR3 DNA is all that survives: 42 bases in frame from base 1. The source material was peripheral blood. This sequence was found in a human donor in a cohort sampled during active COVID-19. In this chain, TRBV29-1 is recombined with TRBJ1-3; no D segment can be confidently identified. CDR3 region: CSALLEISGNTIYF. The bases read TGCAGCGCTCTATTAGAAATCTCTGGAAACACCATATATTTT.